This T cell receptor beta chain is drawn from a study of shared clonotypes between healthy human individuals. Turning to the study itself: Each donor had three CD4 naive, three CD4 memory, two CD8 naive and one CD8 memory plate.

Some clones are missing from TCRdb's copy, which holds only in-frame ones; the method was immunoSEQ multiplex PCR. The sample includes 1.5 million to 1.9 million clones, roughly 98% seen only once; the top ten take 0.4% to 0.55%. This clone was counted only a few times. The identical CDR3 is also encoded by other nucleotide sequences in the sample. The CDR3 extends over 13 amino acids. The V end was cut by 0 bases, the J end by 0 bases, with 3 bases between. The germline V gene encodes CDR1 SGDLS and CDR2 YYNGEE. The sequencing sample was made of naive CD4+ T cells sorted from blood. Sample subset: CD45RA+ positively selected. This receptor was identified in a man between 25 and 39 years old in good health. The chain combines TRBV9 with TRBJ1-1; no clear D gene. The CDR3 DNA is TGTGCCAGCAGCGTAGGTATGAACACTGAAGCTTTCTTT. It is translated as CASSVGMNTEAFF.